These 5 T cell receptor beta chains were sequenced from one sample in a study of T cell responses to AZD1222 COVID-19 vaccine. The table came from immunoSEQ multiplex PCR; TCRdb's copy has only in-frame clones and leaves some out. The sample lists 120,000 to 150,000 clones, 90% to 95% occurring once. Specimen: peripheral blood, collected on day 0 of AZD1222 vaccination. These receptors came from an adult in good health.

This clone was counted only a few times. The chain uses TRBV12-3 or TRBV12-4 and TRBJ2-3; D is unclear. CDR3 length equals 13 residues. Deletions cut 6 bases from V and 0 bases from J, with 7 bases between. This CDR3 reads CASRETSTDTQYF. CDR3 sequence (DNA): TGTGCCAGCAGAGAAACTAGCACAGATACGCAGTATTTT.

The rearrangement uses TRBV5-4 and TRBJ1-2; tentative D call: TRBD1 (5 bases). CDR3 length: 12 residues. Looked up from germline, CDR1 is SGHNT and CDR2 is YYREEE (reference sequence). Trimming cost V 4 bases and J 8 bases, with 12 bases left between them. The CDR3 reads CASSQQGSGYTF. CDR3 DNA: TGTGCCAGCAGCCAGCAGGGTTCCGGCTACACCTTC.

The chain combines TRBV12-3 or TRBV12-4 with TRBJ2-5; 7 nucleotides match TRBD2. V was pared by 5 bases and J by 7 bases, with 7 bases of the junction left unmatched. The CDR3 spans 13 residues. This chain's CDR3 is CASSHPPGGTQYF. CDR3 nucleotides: TGTGCCAGCAGTCACCCCCCGGGGGGGACCCAGTACTTC.

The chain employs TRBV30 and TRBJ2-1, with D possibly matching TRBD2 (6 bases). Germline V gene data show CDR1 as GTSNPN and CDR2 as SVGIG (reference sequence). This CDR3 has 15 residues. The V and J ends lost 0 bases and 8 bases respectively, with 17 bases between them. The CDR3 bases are TGTGCCTGGAGTGTAGGGGTGCGGGAAAGGTATGAGCAGTTCTTC. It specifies CAWSVGVRERYEQFF.

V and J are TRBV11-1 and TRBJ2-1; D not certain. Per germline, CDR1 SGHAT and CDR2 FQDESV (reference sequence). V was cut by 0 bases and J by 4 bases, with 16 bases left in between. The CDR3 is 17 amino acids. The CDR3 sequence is CASSLALGGVLYNEQFF. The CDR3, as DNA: TGTGCCAGCAGCTTAGCCCTAGGTGGCGTCCTTTACAATGAGCAGTTCTTC. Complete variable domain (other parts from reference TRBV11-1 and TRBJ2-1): EAEVAQSPRYKITEKSQAVAFWCDPISGHATLYWYRQILGQGPELLVQFQDESVVDDSQLPKDRFSAERLKGVDSTLKIQPAELGDSAMYLCASSLALGGVLYNEQFFGPGTRLTVL.